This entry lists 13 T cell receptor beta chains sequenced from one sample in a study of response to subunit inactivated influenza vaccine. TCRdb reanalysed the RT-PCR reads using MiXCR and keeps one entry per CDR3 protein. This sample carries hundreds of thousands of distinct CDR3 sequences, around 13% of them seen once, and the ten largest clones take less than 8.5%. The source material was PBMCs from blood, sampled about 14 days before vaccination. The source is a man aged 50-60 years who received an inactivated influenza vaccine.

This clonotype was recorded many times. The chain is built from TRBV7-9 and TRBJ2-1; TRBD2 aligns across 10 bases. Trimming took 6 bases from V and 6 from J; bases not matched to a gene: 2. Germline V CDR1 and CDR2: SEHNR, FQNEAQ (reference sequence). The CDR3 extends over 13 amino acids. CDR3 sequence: CASRSGGGNEQFF. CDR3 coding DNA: TGTGCCAGCAGAAGCGGGGGGGGCAATGAGCAGTTCTTC.

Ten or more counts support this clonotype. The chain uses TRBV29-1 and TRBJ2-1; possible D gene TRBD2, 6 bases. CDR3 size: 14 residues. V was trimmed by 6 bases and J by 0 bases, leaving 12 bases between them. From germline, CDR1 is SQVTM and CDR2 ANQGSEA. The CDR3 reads CSVAGGSSYNEQFF. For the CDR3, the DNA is TGCAGCGTAGCGGGCGGTTCCTCCTACAATGAGCAGTTCTTC.

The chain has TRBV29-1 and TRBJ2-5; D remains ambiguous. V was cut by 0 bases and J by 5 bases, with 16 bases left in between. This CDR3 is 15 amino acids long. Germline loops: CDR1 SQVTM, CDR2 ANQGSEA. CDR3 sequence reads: CSVEDPEDGGETQYF. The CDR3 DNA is TGCAGCGTTGAAGATCCAGAGGACGGTGGGGAGACCCAGTACTTC.

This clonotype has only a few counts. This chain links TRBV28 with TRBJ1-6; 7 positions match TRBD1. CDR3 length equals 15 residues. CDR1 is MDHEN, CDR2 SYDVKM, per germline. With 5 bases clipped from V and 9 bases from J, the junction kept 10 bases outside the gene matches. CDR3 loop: CASSLEQGRPSPLHF. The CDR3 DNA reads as TGTGCCAGCAGTCTCGAACAGGGGAGGCCTTCACCCCTCCACTTT.

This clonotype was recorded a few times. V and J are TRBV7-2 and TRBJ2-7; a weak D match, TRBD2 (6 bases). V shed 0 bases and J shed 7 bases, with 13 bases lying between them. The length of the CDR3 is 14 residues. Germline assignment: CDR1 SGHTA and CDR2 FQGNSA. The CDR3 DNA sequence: TGTGCCAGCAGCTTAGCGTCATCCGGAGGGGAGCAGTACTTC. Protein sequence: CASSLASSGGEQYF.

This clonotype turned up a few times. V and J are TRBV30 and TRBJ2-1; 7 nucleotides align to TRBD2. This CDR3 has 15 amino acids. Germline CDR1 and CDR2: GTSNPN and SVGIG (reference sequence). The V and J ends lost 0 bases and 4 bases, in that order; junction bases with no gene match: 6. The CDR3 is CAWSVASGLYNEQFF. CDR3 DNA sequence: TGTGCCTGGAGTGTAGCTAGCGGATTATACAATGAGCAGTTCTTC.

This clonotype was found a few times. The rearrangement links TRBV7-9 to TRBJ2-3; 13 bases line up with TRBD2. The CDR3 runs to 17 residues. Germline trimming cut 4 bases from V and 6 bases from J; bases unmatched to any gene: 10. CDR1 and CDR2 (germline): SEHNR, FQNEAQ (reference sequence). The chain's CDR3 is CASSSDSPGLAGDTQYF. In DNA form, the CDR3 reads TGTGCCAGCAGCTCAGATTCGCCGGGACTAGCGGGGGATACGCAGTATTTT.

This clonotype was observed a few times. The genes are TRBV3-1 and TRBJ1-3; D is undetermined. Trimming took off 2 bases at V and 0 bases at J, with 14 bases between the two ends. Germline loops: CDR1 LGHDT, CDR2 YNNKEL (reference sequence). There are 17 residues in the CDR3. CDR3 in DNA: TGTGCCAGCAGCCAAAGGTTTTTGGGCTACTCTGGAAACACCATATATTTT. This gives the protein CASSQRFLGYSGNTIYF.

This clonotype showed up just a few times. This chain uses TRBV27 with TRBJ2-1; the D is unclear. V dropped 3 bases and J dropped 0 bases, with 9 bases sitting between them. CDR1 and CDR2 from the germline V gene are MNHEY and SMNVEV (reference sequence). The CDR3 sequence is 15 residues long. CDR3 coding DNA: TGTGCCAGCAGTTTCTACTCCAGCTCCTACAATGAGCAGTTCTTC. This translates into CASSFYSSSYNEQFF.

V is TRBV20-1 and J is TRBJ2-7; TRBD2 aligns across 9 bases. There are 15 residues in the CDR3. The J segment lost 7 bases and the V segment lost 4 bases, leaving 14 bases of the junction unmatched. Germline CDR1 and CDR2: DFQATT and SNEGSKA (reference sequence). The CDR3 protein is CSANSGRIHGSEQYF. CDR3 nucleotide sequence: TGCAGTGCTAATAGCGGGAGAATCCACGGCTCTGAGCAGTACTTC.

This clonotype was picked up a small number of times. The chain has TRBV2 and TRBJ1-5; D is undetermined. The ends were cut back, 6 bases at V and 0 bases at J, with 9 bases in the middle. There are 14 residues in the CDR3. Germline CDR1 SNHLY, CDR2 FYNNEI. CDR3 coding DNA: TGTGCCAGCAGCCGAGGGAGTAGCAATCAGCCCCAGCATTTT. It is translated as CASSRGSSNQPQHF.

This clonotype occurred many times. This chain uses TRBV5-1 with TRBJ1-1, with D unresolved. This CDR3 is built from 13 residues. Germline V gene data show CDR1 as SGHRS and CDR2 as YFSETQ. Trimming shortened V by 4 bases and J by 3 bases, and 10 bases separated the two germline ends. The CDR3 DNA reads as TGCGCCAGCAGCCCTTACCCGGACACTGAAGCTTTCTTT. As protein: CASSPYPDTEAFF.

In DNA, the CDR3 is TGCGCCAGCGGAACCGGGCTCCAAGAGACCCAGTACTTC. Protein sequence: CASGTGLQETQYF. This sequence joins TRBV10-2 and TRBJ2-5; D unclear. Trimming removed 8 bases from V and 1 base from J, with 11 bases in between. CDR1 is WSHSY and CDR2 is SAAADI in the germline V gene. The CDR3 loop spans 13 amino acids.